The 15 T cell receptor beta chains below all came from one sample that was sequenced in a study of OX40 agonist ivuxolimab in advanced cancers. TCRdb's copy holds only in-frame clones and misses some; the assay was immunoSEQ multiplex PCR. Of about 21,000 clones in the sample, 85% to 90% are singletons; the top ten hold 37%. The sample was CD4+ or CD8+ T cells sorted from blood, taken in a trial of the OX40 agonist ivuxolimab. Every receptor here comes from an adult with an advanced solid tumor such as melanoma, head and neck, liver or kidney cancer.

This chain uses TRBV29-1 with TRBJ2-5, with 9 bases identical to TRBD1. V shed 3 bases and J 5 bases; nucleotides not matched to a gene: 4. Germline CDR1 and CDR2: SQVTM and ANQGSEA. The CDR3 covers 13 residues. The CDR3 DNA sequence: TGCAGCGTTGAGAGGGACAGGGATGAGACCCAGTACTTC. This encodes CSVERDRDETQYF.

This chain connects TRBV7-2 to TRBJ2-7; 8 positions match TRBD2. From germline, CDR1 is SGHTA and CDR2 FQGNSA. Trimming cost V 5 bases and J 3 bases; bases outside gene matches: 12. CDR3 length equals 16 residues. CDR3 sequence: CASSPALSGTYYEQYF. The CDR3 DNA sequence: TGTGCCAGCAGCCCTGCCCTTAGCGGGACGTACTACGAGCAGTACTTC.

The chain joins TRBV7-9 to TRBJ1-5, with D possibly being TRBD1 (5 bases). V dropped 5 bases and J dropped 3 bases, with 11 bases sitting between them. Germline CDR1 reads SEHNR; CDR2 reads FQNEAQ (reference sequence). CDR3 length equals 14 residues. The CDR3 protein is CASSNDSPNQPQHF. The DNA for the CDR3 is TGTGCCAGCAGCAACGACAGCCCCAATCAGCCCCAGCATTTT.

This clone came up a few times. This rearrangement joins TRBV27 to TRBJ1-2; 7 bases align to TRBD1. The CDR3 extends over 13 amino acids. Unmatched junction bases numbered 5, after V lost 4 bases and J lost 6 bases. Germline V CDR1 and CDR2: MNHEY, SMNVEV (reference sequence). CDR3 in amino acids: CASSSTGINGYTF. CDR3 DNA sequence: TGTGCCAGCAGTTCGACAGGGATTAATGGCTACACCTTC.

This chain connects TRBV15 to TRBJ2-7; TRBD1 matches 8 bases. Germline V CDR1 and CDR2: LNHNV, YYDKDF (reference sequence). The V segment lost 3 bases and the J segment 3 bases; nucleotides outside the gene matches: 1. The CDR3 is 13 amino acids. As DNA, the CDR3 is TGTGCCACCAGCAGCGGGACAGGCTACGAGCAGTACTTC. This gives the protein CATSSGTGYEQYF.

This chain connects TRBV28 to TRBJ2-2; D remains unclear. Trimming took 2 bases from V and 7 from J, leaving 11 bases between them. The CDR3 sequence is 14 residues long. Germline V gene lookup returns CDR1 MDHEN and CDR2 SYDVKM. The CDR3 spells CASSLPGANGELFF. In DNA form, the CDR3 reads TGTGCCAGCAGTTTACCGGGCGCTAACGGGGAGCTGTTTTTT.

As DNA, the CDR3 is TGTGCCAGCAGCTTCGGACAGGGGGCAGGGGACGAGCAGTACTTC. Its translation: CASSFGQGAGDEQYF. The chain is built from TRBV5-5 and TRBJ2-7, with 11 bases that match TRBD1. Germline values: CDR1 SGHKS, CDR2 YYEKEE (reference sequence). The CDR3 contains 15 residues. The trim removed 2 bases at V and 5 bases at J, leaving 6 bases unmatched.

This clone has only one observation. This chain connects TRBV6-6 to TRBJ2-4; D is ambiguous. V dropped 6 bases and J dropped 0 bases, with 15 bases sitting between them. Germline values: CDR1 MNHNY, CDR2 SVGAGI (reference sequence). This CDR3 is 16 amino acids long. CDR3 bases: TGTGCCAGCAGCTTGGACGGCCTTCTAGCCAAAAACATTCAGTACTTC. It specifies CASSLDGLLAKNIQYF.

The chain couples TRBV28 to TRBJ2-3; tentative D call: TRBD2 (5 bases). The CDR3 contains 17 residues. V gave up 7 bases and J gave up 3 bases, with 23 bases separating them. Germline loops: CDR1 MDHEN, CDR2 SYDVKM. CDR3 residues: CASIPVTGRIATDTQYF. The CDR3 bases are TGTGCCAGCATCCCAGTGACGGGGAGAATAGCGACAGATACGCAGTATTTT.

J is TRBJ2-1 and V is TRBV10-2; the match to TRBD2 covers 10 bases. Trimming cost V 1 base and J 9 bases; bases outside gene matches: 3. The germline V gene has CDR1 WSHSY and CDR2 SAAADI. The CDR3 totals 14 residues. The CDR3 DNA is TGCGCCAGCAGTGAGTGGGCTAGCGGGGGTGAGCAGTTCTTC. Amino acid sequence: CASSEWASGGEQFF.

This clone was picked up a small number of times. The rearrangement joins TRBV9 to TRBJ1-2; TRBD1 might be the D (5 bases). This CDR3 comprises 13 residues. V shed 0 bases and J shed 8 bases, with 11 bases lying between them. Per the germline V gene, CDR1 is SGDLS and CDR2 is YYNGEE. The CDR3 sequence: CASSVVGGDGYTF. The CDR3 DNA sequence: TGTGCCAGCAGCGTAGTTGGAGGGGACGGCTACACCTTC.

CDR3 DNA sequence: TGTGCCTGGAGTAAAAAGGGGACAGGGGCACGTCCTTCCTACGAGCAGTACTTC. Its translation is CAWSKKGTGARPSYEQYF. The chain joins TRBV30 to TRBJ2-7; 10 bases match TRBD1. There are 18 residues in the CDR3. V dropped 2 bases and J dropped 1; count of bases not matched to a gene: 14. CDR1 GTSNPN and CDR2 SVGIG come from the germline V gene (reference sequence).

The V call is TRBV2, the J call TRBJ2-2, with a possible D match to TRBD1 (6 bases). The CDR3 runs 14 residues. V lost 7 bases to trimming and J lost 7 bases, with 16 bases between them. Germline CDR1 SNHLY, CDR2 FYNNEI. The CDR3 loop is CASIDLRGGGELFF. The DNA of the CDR3 is TGTGCCAGCATTGACCTTAGAGGGGGCGGGGAGCTGTTTTTT.

CDR3 DNA sequence: TGTGCCAGCAGCTTAGTGGCCGTTCAAGAGACCCAGTACTTC. This translates into CASSLVAVQETQYF. V gene TRBV7-8 combines with J gene TRBJ2-5; D call uncertain. Germline V lookup: CDR1 SGHVS, CDR2 FQNEAQ. The CDR3 length is 14 residues. Trimming removed 1 base at V and 2 bases at J, with 8 bases between.

The V and J genes are TRBV5-4 and TRBJ2-3; weak D call: TRBD1 (6 bases). Germline V gene sequence: CDR1 SGHNT, CDR2 YYREEE (reference sequence). The CDR3 runs to 15 residues. V was cut by 0 bases and J by 3 bases, with 11 bases left in between. The CDR3: CASSLVGATTDTQYF. In nucleotides, the CDR3 is TGTGCCAGCAGCTTGGTGGGGGCAACGACAGATACGCAGTATTTT.